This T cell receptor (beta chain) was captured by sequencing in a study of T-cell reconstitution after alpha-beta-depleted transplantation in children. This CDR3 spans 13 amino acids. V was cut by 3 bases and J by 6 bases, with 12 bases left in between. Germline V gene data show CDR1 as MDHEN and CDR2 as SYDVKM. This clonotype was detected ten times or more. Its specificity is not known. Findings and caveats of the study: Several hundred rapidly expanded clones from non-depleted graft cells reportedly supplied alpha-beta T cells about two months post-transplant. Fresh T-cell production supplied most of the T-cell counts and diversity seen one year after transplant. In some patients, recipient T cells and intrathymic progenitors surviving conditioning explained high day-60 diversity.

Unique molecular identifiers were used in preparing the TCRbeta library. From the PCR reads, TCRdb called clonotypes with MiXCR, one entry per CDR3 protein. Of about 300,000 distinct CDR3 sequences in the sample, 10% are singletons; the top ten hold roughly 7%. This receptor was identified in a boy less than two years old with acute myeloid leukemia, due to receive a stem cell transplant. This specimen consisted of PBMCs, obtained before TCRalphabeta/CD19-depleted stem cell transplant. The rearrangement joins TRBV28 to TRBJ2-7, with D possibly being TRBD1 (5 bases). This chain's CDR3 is CASSLGPGTEQYF. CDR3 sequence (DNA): TGTGCCAGCAGTTTGGGGCCCGGAACCGAGCAGTACTTC.